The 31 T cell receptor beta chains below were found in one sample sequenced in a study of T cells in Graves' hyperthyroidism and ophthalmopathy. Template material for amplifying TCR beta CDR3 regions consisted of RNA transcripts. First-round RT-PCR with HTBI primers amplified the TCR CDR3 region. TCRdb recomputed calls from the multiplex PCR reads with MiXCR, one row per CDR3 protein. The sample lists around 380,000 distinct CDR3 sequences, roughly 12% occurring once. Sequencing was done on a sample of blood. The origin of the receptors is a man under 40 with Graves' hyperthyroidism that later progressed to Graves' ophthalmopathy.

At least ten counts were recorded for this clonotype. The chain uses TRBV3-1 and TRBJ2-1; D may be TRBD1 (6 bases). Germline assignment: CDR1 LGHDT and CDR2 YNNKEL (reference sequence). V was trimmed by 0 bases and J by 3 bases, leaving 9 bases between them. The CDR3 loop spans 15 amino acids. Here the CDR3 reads CASSQDQGRYNEQFF. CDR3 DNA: TGTGCCAGCAGCCAAGATCAGGGGCGCTACAATGAGCAGTTCTTC.

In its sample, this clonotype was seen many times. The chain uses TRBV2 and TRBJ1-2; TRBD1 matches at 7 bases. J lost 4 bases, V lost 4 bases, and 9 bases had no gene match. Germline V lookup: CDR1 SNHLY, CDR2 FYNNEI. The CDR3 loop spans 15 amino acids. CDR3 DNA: TGTGCCAGCAGTGGTGACAGGGCCCAGCGCTATGGCTACACCTTC. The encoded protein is CASSGDRAQRYGYTF.

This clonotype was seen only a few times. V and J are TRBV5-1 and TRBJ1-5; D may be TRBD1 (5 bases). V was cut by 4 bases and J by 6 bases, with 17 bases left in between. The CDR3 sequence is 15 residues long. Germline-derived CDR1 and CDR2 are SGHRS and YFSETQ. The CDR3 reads CASSLQGGEIQPQHF. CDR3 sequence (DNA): TGCGCCAGCAGCCTGCAGGGTGGGGAGATTCAGCCCCAGCATTTT.

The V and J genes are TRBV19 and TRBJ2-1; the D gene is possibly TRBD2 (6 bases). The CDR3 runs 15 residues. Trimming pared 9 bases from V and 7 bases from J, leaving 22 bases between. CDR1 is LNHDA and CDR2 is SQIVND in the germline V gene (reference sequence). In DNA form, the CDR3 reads TGTGCCAGCCTACCCCTAACGGGGGAAAAAAATGAGCAGTTCTTC. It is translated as CASLPLTGEKNEQFF.

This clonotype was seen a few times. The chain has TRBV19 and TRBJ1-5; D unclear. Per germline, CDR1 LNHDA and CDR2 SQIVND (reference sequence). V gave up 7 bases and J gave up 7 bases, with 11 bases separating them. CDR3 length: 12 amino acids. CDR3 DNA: TGTGCCAGTAAGACGGGTGGGCAGCCCCAGCATTTT. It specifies CASKTGGQPQHF.

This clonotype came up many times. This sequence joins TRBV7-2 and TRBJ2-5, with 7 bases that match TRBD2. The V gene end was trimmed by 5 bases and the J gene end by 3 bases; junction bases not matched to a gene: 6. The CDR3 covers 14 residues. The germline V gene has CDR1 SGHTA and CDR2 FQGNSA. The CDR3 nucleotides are TGTGCCAGCAGCACCCGACTAGCCGAAGAGACCCAGTACTTC. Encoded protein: CASSTRLAEETQYF.

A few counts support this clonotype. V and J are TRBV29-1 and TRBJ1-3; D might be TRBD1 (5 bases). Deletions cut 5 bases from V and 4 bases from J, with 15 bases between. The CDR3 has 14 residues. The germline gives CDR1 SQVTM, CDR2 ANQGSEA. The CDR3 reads CSVHSGSSGNTIYF. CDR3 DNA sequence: TGCAGCGTTCATTCAGGGTCGTCGGGAAACACCATATATTTT. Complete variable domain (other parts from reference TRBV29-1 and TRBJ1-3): SAVISQKPSRDICQRGTSLTIQCQVDSQVTMMFWYRQQPGQSLTLIATANQGSEATYESGFVIDKFPISRPNLTFSTLTVSNMSPEDSSIYLCSVHSGSSGNTIYFGEGSWLTVV.

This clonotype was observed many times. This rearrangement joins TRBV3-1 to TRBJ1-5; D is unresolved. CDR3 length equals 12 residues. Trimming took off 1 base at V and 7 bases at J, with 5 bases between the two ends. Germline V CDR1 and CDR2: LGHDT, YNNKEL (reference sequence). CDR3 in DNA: TGTGCCAGCAGCCAAGCCAACCAGCCCCAGCATTTT. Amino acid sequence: CASSQANQPQHF.

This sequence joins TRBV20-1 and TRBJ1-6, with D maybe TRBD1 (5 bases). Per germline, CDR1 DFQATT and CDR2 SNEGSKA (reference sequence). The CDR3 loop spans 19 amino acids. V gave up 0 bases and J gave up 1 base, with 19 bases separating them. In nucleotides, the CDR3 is TGCAGTGCTAGAGAAGCACCGGGACGGTGGAGGTCCTATAATTCACCCCTCCACTTT. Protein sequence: CSAREAPGRWRSYNSPLHF.

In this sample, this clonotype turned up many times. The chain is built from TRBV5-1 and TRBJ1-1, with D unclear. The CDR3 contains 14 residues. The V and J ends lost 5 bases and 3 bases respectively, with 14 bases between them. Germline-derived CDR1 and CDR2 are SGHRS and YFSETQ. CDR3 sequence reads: CASRRLAQHTEAFF. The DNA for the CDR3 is TGCGCCAGCAGACGTTTAGCTCAGCACACTGAAGCTTTCTTT.

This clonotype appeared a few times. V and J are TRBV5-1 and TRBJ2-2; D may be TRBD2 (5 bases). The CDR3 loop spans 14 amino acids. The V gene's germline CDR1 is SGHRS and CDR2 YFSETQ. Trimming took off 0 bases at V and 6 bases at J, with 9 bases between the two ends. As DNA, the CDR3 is TGCGCCAGCAGCTTGGGTACTAGTTCCGGGGAGCTGTTTTTT. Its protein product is CASSLGTSSGELFF.

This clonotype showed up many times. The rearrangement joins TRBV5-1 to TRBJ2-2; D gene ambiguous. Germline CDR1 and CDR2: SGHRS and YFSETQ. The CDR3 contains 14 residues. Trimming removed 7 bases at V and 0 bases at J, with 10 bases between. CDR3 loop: CASLRNANTGELFF. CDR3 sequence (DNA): TGCGCCAGCCTAAGAAACGCGAACACCGGGGAGCTGTTTTTT.

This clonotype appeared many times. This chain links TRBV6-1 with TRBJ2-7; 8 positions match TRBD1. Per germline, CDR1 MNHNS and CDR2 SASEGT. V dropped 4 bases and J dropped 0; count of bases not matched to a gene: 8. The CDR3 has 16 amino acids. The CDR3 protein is CASSVGEGTGSYEQYF. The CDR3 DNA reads TGTGCCAGCAGTGTAGGTGAGGGGACAGGCTCCTACGAGCAGTACTTC.

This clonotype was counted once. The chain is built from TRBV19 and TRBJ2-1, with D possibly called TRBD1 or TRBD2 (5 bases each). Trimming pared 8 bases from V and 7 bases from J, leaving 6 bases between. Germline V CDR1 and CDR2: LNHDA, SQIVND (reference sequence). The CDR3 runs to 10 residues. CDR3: CASGGNEQFF. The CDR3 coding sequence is TGTGCCAGTGGGGGAAATGAGCAGTTCTTC.

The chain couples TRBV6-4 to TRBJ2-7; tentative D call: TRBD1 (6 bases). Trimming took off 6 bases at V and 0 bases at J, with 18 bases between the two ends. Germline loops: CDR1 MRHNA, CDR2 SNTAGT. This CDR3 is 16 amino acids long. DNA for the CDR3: TGTGCCAGCAGGCCCAGGGGACCCCTAAACTCCTACGAGCAGTACTTC. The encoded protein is CASRPRGPLNSYEQYF.

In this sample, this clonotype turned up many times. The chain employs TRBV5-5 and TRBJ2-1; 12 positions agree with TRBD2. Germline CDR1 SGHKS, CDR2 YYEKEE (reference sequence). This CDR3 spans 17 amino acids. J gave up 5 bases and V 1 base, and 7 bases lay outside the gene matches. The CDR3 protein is CASSLLLTSGGNNEQFF. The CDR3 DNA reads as TGTGCCAGCAGCTTGCTATTGACTAGCGGGGGAAACAATGAGCAGTTCTTC.

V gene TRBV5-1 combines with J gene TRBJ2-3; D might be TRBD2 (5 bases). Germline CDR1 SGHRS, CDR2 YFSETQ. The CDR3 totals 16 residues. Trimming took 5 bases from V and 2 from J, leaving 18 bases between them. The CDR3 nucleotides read TGCGCCAGCAGTCCTTCTCCTCGGGGAGACACAGATACGCAGTATTTT. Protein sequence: CASSPSPRGDTDTQYF. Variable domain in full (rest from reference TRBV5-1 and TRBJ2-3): KAGVTQTPRYLIKTRGQQVTLSCSPISGHRSVSWYQQTPGQGLQFLFEYFSETQRNKGNFPGRFSGRQFSNSRSEMNVSTLELGDSALYLCASSPSPRGDTDTQYFGPGTRLTVL.

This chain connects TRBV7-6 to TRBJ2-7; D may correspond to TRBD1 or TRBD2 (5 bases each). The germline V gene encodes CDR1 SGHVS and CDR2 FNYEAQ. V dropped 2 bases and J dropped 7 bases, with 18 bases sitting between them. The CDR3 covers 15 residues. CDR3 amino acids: CASSLSRGAGSEQYF. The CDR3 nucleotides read TGTGCCAGCAGCTTAAGTAGAGGGGCAGGGTCGGAGCAGTACTTC.

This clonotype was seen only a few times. The CDR3 loop reads CASSEEPSGSYEQYF. The CDR3 nucleotides read TGTGCCAGCAGTGAAGAGCCTAGCGGCTCCTACGAGCAGTACTTC. The rearrangement joins TRBV6-1 to TRBJ2-7; 7 bases are shared with TRBD2. Germline V gene data show CDR1 as MNHNS and CDR2 as SASEGT. The V and J ends lost 1 base and 0 bases, in that order; junction bases with no gene match: 3. The CDR3 sequence is 15 residues long.

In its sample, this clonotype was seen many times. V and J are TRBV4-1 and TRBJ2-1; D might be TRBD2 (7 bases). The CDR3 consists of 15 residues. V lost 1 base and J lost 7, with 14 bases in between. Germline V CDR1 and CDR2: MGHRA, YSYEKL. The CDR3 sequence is CASSQAGGSVNEQFF. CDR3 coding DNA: TGCGCCAGCAGCCAAGCGGGGGGCTCTGTAAATGAGCAGTTCTTC.

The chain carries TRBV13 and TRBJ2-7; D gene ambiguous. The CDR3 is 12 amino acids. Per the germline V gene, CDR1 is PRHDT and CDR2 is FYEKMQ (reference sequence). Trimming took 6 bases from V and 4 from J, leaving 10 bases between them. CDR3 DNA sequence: TGTGCCAGCAGTCGAAGTAATTACGAGCAGTACTTC. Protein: CASSRSNYEQYF.

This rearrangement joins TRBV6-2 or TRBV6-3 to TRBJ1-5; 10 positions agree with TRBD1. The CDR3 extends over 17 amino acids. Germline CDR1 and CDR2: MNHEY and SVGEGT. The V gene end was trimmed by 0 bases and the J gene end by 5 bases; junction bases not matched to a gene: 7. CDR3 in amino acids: CASSYSIGQGVDQPQHF. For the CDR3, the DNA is TGTGCCAGCAGTTACTCGATAGGACAGGGGGTTGATCAGCCCCAGCATTTT.

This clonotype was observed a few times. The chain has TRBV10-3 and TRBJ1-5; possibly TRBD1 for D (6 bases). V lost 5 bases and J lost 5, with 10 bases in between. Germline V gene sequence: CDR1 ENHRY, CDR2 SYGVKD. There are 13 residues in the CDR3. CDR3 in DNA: TGTGCCATCAGTACGGACAGAGATCAGCCCCAGCATTTT. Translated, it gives CAISTDRDQPQHF.

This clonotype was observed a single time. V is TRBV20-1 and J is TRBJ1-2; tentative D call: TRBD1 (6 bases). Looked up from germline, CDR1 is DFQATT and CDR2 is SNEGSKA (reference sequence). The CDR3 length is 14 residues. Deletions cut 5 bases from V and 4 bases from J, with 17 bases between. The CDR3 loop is CSAPTTGLLYGYTF. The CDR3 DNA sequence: TGCAGTGCTCCAACGACAGGCCTCCTCTATGGCTACACCTTC.

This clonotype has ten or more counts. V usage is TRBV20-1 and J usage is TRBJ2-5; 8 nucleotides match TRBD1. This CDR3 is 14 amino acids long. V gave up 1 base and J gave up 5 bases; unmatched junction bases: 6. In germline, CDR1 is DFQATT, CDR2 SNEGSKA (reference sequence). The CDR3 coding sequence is TGCAGTGCTAGAGTTACACAGGGGGGTGAGACCCAGTACTTC. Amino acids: CSARVTQGGETQYF.

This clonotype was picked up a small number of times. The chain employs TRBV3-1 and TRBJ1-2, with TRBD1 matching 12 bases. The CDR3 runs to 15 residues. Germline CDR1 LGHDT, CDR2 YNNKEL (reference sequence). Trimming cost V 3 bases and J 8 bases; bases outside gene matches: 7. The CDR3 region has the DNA TGTGCCAGCAGCCACGGGACAGGGGGCGGTGGGGGCTACACCTTC. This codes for CASSHGTGGGGGYTF.

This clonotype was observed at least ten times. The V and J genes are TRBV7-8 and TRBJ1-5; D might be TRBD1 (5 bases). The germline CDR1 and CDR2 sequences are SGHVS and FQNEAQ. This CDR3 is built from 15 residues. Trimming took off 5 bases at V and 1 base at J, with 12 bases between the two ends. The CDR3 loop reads CASSGRDYSNQPQHF. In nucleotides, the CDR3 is TGTGCCAGCAGCGGCAGGGATTACAGCAATCAGCCCCAGCATTTT.

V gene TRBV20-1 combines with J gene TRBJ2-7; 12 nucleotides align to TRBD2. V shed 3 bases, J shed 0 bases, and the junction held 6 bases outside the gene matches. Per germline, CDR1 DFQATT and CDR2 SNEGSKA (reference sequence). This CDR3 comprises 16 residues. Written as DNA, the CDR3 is TGCAGTGCTAGGGCTAGCGGGGGGGCCTACTCCTACGAGCAGTACTTC. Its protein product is CSARASGGAYSYEQYF.

In nucleotides, the CDR3 is TGTGCCAGCAGTGGCGATCCTGGTGGGTCCCTCCACTTT. Its protein product is CASSGDPGGSLHF. The chain is built from TRBV25-1 and TRBJ1-6; the D is unclear. The V end lost 4 bases, the J end lost 14 bases, and 15 bases lay between the germline ends. The CDR3 sequence is 13 residues long. Germline V gene data show CDR1 as MGHDK and CDR2 as SYGVNS.

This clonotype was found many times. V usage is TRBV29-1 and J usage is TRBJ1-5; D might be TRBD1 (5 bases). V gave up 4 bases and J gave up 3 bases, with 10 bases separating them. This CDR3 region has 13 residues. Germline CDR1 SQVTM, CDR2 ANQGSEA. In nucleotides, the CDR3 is TGCAGCGTTGGTCGGGGGAACAATCAGCCCCAGCATTTT. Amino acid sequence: CSVGRGNNQPQHF.

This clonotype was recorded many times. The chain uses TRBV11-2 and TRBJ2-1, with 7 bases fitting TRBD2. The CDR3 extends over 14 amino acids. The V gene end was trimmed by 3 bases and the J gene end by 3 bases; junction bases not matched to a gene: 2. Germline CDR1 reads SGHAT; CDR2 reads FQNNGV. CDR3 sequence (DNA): TGTGCCAGCAGCTTTACTAGCGACTACAATGAGCAGTTCTTC. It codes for CASSFTSDYNEQFF.